This T cell receptor beta chain was observed in a study of blood T cell repertoires in COVID-19. Data came from immunoSEQ multiplex PCR; TCRdb stores just in-frame clones and leaves some out. The sample records 150,000 to 200,000 clones, 60% to 80% being singletons. The CDR3 covers 14 residues. V lost 5 bases to trimming and J lost 8 bases, with 15 bases between them. Germline V lookup: CDR1 SGHTA, CDR2 FQGNSA. The sequenced sample was peripheral blood. The V call is TRBV7-2, the J call TRBJ1-4; no reliable D call. The clonotype was recovered from an older woman with acute or convalescent COVID-19. The CDR3 DNA is TGTGCCAGCAGCCTACTTGGAGTTGGGGAAAAACTGTTTTTT. It yields the protein CASSLLGVGEKLFF.